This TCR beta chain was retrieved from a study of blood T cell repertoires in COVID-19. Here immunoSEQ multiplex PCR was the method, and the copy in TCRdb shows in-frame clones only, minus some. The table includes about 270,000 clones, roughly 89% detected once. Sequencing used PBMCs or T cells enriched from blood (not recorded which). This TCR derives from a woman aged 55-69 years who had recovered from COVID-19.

The CDR3 loop reads CAWARQVMNTEAFF. The DNA for the CDR3 is TGTGCCTGGGCACGACAGGTCATGAACACTGAAGCTTTCTTT. The chain has TRBV30 and TRBJ1-1, with D possibly TRBD1 on 6 matching bases. V lost 5 bases and J lost 0, with 13 bases in between. CDR3 length: 14 amino acids. Germline CDR1 reads GTSNPN; CDR2 reads SVGIG (reference sequence).